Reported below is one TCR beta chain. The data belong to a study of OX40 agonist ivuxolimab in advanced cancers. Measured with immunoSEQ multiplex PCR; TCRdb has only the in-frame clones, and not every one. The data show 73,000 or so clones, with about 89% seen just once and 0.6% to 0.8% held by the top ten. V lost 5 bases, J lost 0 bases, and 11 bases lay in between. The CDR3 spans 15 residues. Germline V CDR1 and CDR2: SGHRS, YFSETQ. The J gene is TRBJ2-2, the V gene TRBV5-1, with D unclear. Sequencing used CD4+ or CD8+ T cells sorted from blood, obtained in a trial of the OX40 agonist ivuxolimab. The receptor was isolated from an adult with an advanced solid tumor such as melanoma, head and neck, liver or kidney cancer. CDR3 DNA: TGCGCCAGCAGGGAGTCGCAGACGAACACCGGGGAGCTGTTTTTT. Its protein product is CASRESQTNTGELFF.